This T cell receptor (beta chain) was recorded in a study of blood T cells in healthy people across ages. A second PCR, run for about 6 to 11 cycles, used a sample-barcoded 5' primer plus a J-beta primer mix. TCRdb used MiXCR to reprocess the 5' RACE reads, holding one entry per CDR3 protein. The sample includes over 500,000 distinct CDR3 sequences, approximately 52% of them seen just once. The CDR3 consists of 16 residues. Trimming at V came to 5 bases and at J to 6 bases, leaving 8 bases not matched to a gene. Germline CDR1 SEHNR, CDR2 FQNEAQ (reference sequence). The receptor was isolated from a woman aged 80 or over in good health. The material sequenced was blood. This chain connects TRBV7-9 to TRBJ1-6; TRBD1 matches at 9 bases. CDR3 in DNA: TGTGCCAGCAGCCTGACAAGGGGACAGGGTAATTCACCCCTCCACTTT. Its translation is CASSLTRGQGNSPLHF.